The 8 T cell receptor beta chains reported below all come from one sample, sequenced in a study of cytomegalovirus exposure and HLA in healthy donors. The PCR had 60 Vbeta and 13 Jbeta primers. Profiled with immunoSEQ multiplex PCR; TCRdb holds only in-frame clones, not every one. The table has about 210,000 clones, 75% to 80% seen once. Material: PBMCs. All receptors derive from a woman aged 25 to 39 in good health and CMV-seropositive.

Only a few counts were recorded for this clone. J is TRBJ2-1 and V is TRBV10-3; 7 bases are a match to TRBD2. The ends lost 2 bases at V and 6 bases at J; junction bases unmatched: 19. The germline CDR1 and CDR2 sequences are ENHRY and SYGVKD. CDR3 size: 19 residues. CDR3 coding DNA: TGTGCCATCAGTGAGCAACACTACGAGAGACGCCTAGCGGCCAATGAGCAGTTCTTC. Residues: CAISEQHYERRLAANEQFF.

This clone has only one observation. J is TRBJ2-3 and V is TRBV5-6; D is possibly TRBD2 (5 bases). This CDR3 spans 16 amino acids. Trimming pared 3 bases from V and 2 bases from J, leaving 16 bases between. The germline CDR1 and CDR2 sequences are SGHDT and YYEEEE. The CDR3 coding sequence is TGTGCCAGCAGCTACGCTTTTGCGGGTAACACAGATACGCAGTATTTT. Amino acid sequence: CASSYAFAGNTDTQYF.

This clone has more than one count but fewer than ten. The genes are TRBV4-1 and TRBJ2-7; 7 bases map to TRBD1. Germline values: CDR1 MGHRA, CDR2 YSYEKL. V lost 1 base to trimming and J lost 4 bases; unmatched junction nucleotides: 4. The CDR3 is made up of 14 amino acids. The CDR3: CASSQAGTVYEQYF. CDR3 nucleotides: TGCGCCAGCAGCCAAGCAGGGACAGTATACGAGCAGTACTTC.

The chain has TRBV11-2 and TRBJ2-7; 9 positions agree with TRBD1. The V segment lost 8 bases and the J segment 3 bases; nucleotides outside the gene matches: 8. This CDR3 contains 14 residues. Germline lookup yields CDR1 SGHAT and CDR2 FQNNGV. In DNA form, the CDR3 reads TGTGCCAGCGGCCGGGACAGGGACTACTACGAGCAGTACTTC. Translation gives CASGRDRDYYEQYF.

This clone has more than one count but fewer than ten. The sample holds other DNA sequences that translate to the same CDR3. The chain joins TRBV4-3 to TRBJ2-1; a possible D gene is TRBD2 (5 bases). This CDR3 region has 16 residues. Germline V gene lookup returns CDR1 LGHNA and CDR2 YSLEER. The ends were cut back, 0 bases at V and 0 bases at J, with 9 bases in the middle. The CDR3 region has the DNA TGCGCCAGCAGCCAAGACCGACTAAGCTCCTACAATGAGCAGTTCTTC. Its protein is CASSQDRLSSYNEQFF.

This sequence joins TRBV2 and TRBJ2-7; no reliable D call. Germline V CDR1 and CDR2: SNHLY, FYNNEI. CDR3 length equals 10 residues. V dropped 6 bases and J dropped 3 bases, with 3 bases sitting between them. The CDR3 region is CASSFYEQYF. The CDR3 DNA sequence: TGTGCCAGCAGCTTCTACGAGCAGTACTTC. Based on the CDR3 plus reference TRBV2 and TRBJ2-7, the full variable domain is EPEVTQTPSHQVTQMGQEVILRCVPISNHLYFYWYRQILGQKVEFLVSFYNNEISEKSEIFDDQFSVERPDGSNFTLKIRSTKLEDSAMYFCASSFYEQYFGPGTRLTVT.

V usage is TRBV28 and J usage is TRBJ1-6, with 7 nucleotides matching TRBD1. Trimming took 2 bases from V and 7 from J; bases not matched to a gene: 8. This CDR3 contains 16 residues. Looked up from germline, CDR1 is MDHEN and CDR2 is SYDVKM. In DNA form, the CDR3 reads TGTGCCAGCAGTTTACATTCGGGGACAGAAAATTCACCCCTCCACTTT. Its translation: CASSLHSGTENSPLHF.

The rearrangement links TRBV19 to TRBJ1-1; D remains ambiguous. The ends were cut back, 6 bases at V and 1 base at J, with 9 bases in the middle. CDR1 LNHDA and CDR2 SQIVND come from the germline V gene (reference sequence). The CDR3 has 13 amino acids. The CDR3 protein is CASSGKTNTEAFF. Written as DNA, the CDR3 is TGTGCCAGTAGCGGGAAGACGAACACTGAAGCTTTCTTT.